This paragraph covers one T cell receptor beta chain sequence. The sample is drawn from a study of T cell responses to AZD1222 COVID-19 vaccine. TCRdb keeps only in-frame clones here, not all; method: immunoSEQ multiplex PCR. Of 60,000 to 75,000 clones listed, roughly 80% were seen once; the top ten hold 6.5%. Material: peripheral blood, obtained 28 days after the second AZD1222 dose. The receptor was isolated from an adult who received the AZD1222 COVID-19 vaccine.

The CDR3 sequence is CASSSDNQETQYF. CDR3 DNA sequence: TGTGCCAGCAGCTCAGATAACCAAGAGACCCAGTACTTC. The chain couples TRBV7-8 to TRBJ2-5; D not certain. The CDR3 consists of 13 residues. CDR1 is SGHVS, CDR2 FQNEAQ, per germline. V lost 4 bases to trimming and J lost 0 bases, with 6 bases between them.